This TCR beta chain comes out of a study of spatial heterogeneity in lung cancer. Study as a whole: The average count in raw reads for each unique TCR and UMI combination exceeded eight appearances. Study-wide findings and caveats: Tumor TCRs that were ubiquitous and expanded showed up in blood more at resection than follow-up.

TCR cDNA molecules each had a unique molecular identifier. A single record per CDR3 protein comes from TCRdb applying MiXCR to the 5' RACE reads. The table includes approximately 13,000 distinct CDR3 sequences, 14% detected once. Time point specified: sample taken at primary tumor resection. Unsorted whole RNA from tumor, nontumor lung or frozen PBMC underwent sequencing. Samples were donated by 72 untreated early-stage non-small cell lung cancer patients. Germline V gives CDR1 KGHDR, CDR2 SFDVKD. CDR3 length equals 17 residues. The table lists this clonotype with a few counts. Its antigen is unidentified. One end of the junction varies from germline; a read error may be responsible.

Specimen: PBMCs, collected at surgery. This receptor was obtained from a male donor with early-stage non-small cell lung cancer. The chain carries TRBV24-1 and TRBJ2-1; 12 nucleotides line up with TRBD1. CDR3 bases: TGTGCCACCAGTGACCCAACGGTCGGGACAGGGGGCCTTTCACAGGTCTTC. Protein product: CATSDPTVGTGGLSQVF.